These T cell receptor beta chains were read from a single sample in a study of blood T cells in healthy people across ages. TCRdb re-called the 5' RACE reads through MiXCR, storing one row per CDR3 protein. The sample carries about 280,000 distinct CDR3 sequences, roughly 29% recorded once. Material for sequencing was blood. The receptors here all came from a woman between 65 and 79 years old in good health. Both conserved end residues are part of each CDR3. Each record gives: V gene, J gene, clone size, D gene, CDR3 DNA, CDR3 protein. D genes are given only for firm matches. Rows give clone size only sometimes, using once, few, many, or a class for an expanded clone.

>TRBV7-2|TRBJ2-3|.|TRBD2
TGTGCCAGCAGCCCGCGACTAGCGGGAGACACAGATACGCAGTATTTT
CASSPRLAGDTDTQYF
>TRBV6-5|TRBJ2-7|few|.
TGTGCCAGCACCAGGGGGGGGAAGTCCTACGAGCAGTACTTC
CASTRGGKSYEQYF
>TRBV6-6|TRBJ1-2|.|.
TGTGCCAGCAGTTACTCGTCGGGGTCGCCTCTCTATGGCTACGCCTTC
CASSYSSGSPLYGYAF
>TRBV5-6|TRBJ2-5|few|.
TGTGCCAGCAGATCCCCTGCACAGGGTGGTAGGGAGACCCAGTACTTC
CASRSPAQGGRETQYF
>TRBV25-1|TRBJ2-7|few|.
TGTGCCAGCAGTGAGGAAAGGCGCTCCTACGAGCAGTACTTC
CASSEERRSYEQYF
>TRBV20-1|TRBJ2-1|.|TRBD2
TGCAGTGCTAGAGATCCCTTCGGCGCTAGCGGGGGTTACAATGAGCAGTTCTTC
CSARDPFGASGGYNEQFF
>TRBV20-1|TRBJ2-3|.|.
TGCAGTGCTAGAGTATCAGCGGCGGTCGATACGCAGTATTTT
CSARVSAAVDTQYF
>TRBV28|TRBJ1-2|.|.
TGTGCCAGCAGTTTGAGGGGTGGCTACACCTTC
CASSLRGGYTF
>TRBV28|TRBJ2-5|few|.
TGTGCCAGCAGTTTATCTCCTAAGCGAGGGACCCAGTACTTC
CASSLSPKRGTQYF
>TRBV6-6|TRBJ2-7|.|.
TGTGCCAGCTCCAAGGACTCAGGTTGGGAGCAGTACTTC
CASSKDSGWEQYF
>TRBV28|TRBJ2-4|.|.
TGTGCCAGCAGCCGACTGCGACTAGCCAAAAACATTCAGTACTTC
CASSRLRLAKNIQYF
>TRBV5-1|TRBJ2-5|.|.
TGCGCCAGCAGCCCCTCGTTGGGGACGTCCGTAAGTGGCCAAGAGACCCAGTACTTC
CASSPSLGTSVSGQETQYF
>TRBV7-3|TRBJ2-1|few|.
TGTGCCAGCAGCTTAACGACGGGAAGCTCCTACAATGAGCAGTTCTTC
CASSLTTGSSYNEQFF
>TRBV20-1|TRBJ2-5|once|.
TGCAGTGCCAGTCCTAGATCAGAGACCCAGTACTTC
CSASPRSETQYF
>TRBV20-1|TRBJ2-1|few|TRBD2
TGCAGACCGGGACTAGCGGGAGCCGGCAATGAGCAGTTCTTC
CRPGLAGAGNEQFF
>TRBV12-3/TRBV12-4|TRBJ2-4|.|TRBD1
TGTGCCAGCAGTTTCAACATCGGGACAGGATACATTCAGTACTTC
CASSFNIGTGYIQYF
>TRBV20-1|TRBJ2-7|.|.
TGCAGTGCTAGAGGTCCTTCGAAGGGAAAAGAGTCCTACGAGCAGTACTTC
CSARGPSKGKESYEQYF
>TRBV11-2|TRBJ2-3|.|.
TGTGCCAGCAGCATTAATGGGGTGGCAGGGAGCACAGATACGCAGTATTTT
CASSINGVAGSTDTQYF
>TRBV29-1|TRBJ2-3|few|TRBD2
TGCAGCGTCGCGATGTTACTAGCGGCAAGCACAGATACGCAGTATTTT
CSVAMLLAASTDTQYF
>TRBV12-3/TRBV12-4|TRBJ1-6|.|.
TGTGCCAGCAGTTTGTATGGGAGCGGGAAGGGGTCACCCCTCCACTTT
CASSLYGSGKGSPLHF
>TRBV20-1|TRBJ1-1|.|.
TGCAGTGCTAGAGGCGGACGGCCTATGAACACTGAAGCTTTCTTT
CSARGGRPMNTEAFF
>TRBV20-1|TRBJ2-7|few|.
TGCAGTGCGAGTAAGATCCTATACGAGCAGTACTTC
CSASKILYEQYF
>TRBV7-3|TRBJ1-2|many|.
TGTGCCAGCAGCTTAGGGACCGACTATGGCTACACCTTC
CASSLGTDYGYTF
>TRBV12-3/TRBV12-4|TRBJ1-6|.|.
TGTGCCAGCGGGACAAATGATTCACCCCTCCACTTT
CASGTNDSPLHF
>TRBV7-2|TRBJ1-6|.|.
TGTGCCAGCAGCACCGACACAGGGTTGACGTCTCCCCTCCACTTT
CASSTDTGLTSPLHF
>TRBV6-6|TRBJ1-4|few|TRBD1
TGTGCCAGTTGGACAGGGGGATTCGGAGCTAATGAAGAACTGTTTTTT
CASWTGGFGANEELFF
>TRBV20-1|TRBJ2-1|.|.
TGCAGTGTGGCAGGGGGCAGGAGCGGGAGAACCGGGAATGAGCAGTTCTTC
CSVAGGRSGRTGNEQFF
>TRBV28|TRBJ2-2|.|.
TGTGCCAGCCGACGGACGACGAACACCGGGGAGCTGTTTTTT
CASRRTTNTGELFF
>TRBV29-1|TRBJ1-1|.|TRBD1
TGCAGCACGGACAGGGGGCCGGCTGAAGCTTTCTTT
CSTDRGPAEAFF
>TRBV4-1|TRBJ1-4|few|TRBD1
TGCGCCAGCAGCCGCCAATCAGGGGGTGAAAAACTGTTTTTT
CASSRQSGGEKLFF
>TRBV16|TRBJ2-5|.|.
TGTGCCAGCAGCCAAATGGGGGCTAGCAGAGAGACCCAGTACTTC
CASSQMGASRETQYF
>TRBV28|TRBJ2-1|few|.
TGTGCCAGCAGTGGTTATGATTTCGAGAGCGGAATAAATGAGCAGTTCTTC
CASSGYDFESGINEQFF
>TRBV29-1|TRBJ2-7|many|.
TGCAGCGTCGAAGACAGAGCTTCCGAGCAGTACTTC
CSVEDRASEQYF
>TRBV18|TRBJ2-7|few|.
TGTGCCAGCTCATCTTTAGGAGGGGAGAATGAGCAGTACTTC
CASSSLGGENEQYF
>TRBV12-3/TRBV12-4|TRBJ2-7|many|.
TGTGCCAGCAGTTCCTTCTACGAGCAGTACTTC
CASSSFYEQYF
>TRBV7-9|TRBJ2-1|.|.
TGTGCCAGCAGCCCCATACGGGCTACCTACAATGAGCAGTTCTTC
CASSPIRATYNEQFF
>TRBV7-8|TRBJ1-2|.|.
TGTGCCAGCAGTTCCCAAGGCCCCGGGCAGCGAGGCTACACCTTC
CASSSQGPGQRGYTF
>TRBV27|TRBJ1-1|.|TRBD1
TGTGCCAGCAGTCCCAAGACAGGGGTGGTCACTGAAGCTTTCTTT
CASSPKTGVVTEAFF
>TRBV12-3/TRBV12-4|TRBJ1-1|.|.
TGTGCCAGCGGTCGGACAGACAAGAACACTGAAGCTTTCTTT
CASGRTDKNTEAFF
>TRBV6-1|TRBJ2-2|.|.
TGTGCCAGCAGTGAGTCTCCGGGACAAGCCCTGTTCGCGAACACCGGGGAGCTGTTTTTT
CASSESPGQALFANTGELFF